The 22 T cell receptor beta chains below were found in one sample sequenced in a study of STAT5B mutations in CD4+ large granular lymphocyte leukemia. Sequencing was performed with immunoSEQ multiplex PCR; in TCRdb, only in-frame clones are kept and a portion is missing. The sample includes 23,000 or so clones, over 70% of them seen just once. The specimen sequenced was CD4+ T cells from blood buffy coats. The receptor set was obtained from a human donor in good health.

For the CDR3, the DNA is TGCGCCAGCAGCTTGGTACTAGCGGGGCAAGAGACCCAGTACTTC. This gives the protein CASSLVLAGQETQYF. The genes are TRBV5-1 and TRBJ2-5, with TRBD2 matching 10 bases. The CDR3 consists of 15 residues. V shed 0 bases and J 2 bases; nucleotides not matched to a gene: 1. Germline V gives CDR1 SGHRS, CDR2 YFSETQ.

The V and J genes are TRBV7-2 and TRBJ2-2; D is unresolved. The germline V gene encodes CDR1 SGHTA and CDR2 FQGNSA. Deletions cut 3 bases from V and 4 bases from J, with 9 bases between. There are 14 residues in the CDR3. The CDR3 sequence is CASSFSLGTGELFF. The CDR3 DNA follows: TGTGCCAGCAGCTTTTCCCTGGGCACCGGGGAGCTGTTTTTT.

For the CDR3, the DNA is TGCAGCGTTGGAGGACAGTCTAATGAAAAACTGTTTTTT. This sequence encodes CSVGGQSNEKLFF. The chain links TRBV29-1 to TRBJ1-4, with a tentative D call TRBD1 (6 bases). The germline V and J ends were trimmed by 4 bases and 3 bases, with 9 bases remaining between them. The CDR3 totals 13 residues. Germline assignment: CDR1 SQVTM and CDR2 ANQGSEA.

This clone has just a few counts. This chain connects TRBV11-2 to TRBJ2-7; 8 bases align to TRBD1. Germline V gene lookup returns CDR1 SGHAT and CDR2 FQNNGV. J was trimmed by 3 bases and V by 2 bases; bases with no gene match: 6. The CDR3 sequence is 15 residues long. The CDR3 reads CASSLPRTGSYEQYF. The CDR3 DNA is TGTGCCAGCAGCTTACCCAGGACAGGGAGCTACGAGCAGTACTTC.

J is TRBJ2-3 and V is TRBV6-1; 7 bases agree with TRBD1. In germline, CDR1 is MNHNS, CDR2 SASEGT. CDR3 length equals 15 residues. V was pared by 1 base and J by 3 bases, with 4 bases of the junction left unmatched. The CDR3 here is CASSEEGAKTDTQYF. CDR3 nucleotides: TGTGCCAGCAGTGAAGAGGGGGCTAAAACAGATACGCAGTATTTT.

This CDR3 is CASSPGADGNTIYF. The CDR3 bases are TGCGCCAGCAGCCCGGGGGCAGATGGAAACACCATATATTTT. V usage is TRBV5-1 and J usage is TRBJ1-3; D is possibly TRBD1 (6 bases). V lost 4 bases to trimming and J lost 3 bases, with 11 bases between them. Germline V gives CDR1 SGHRS, CDR2 YFSETQ. CDR3 size: 14 residues.

The chain employs TRBV6-6 and TRBJ1-1, with D possibly matching TRBD1 (5 bases). Trimming took off 7 bases at V and 7 bases at J, with 10 bases between the two ends. The germline gives CDR1 MNHNY, CDR2 SVGAGI (reference sequence). This CDR3 spans 11 amino acids. CDR3 sequence: CASTADSEAFF. The CDR3 DNA reads as TGTGCCAGCACCGCCGACAGTGAAGCTTTCTTT.

The chain recombines TRBV10-2 with TRBJ2-3, with D perhaps TRBD1 (6 bases). With 8 bases removed from V and 1 base from J, the gap between germline ends came to 10 bases. This CDR3 has 13 amino acids. Germline CDR1 WSHSY, CDR2 SAAADI. This CDR3 reads CASAAGGTDTQYF. The CDR3 DNA follows: TGCGCCAGCGCTGCAGGGGGCACAGATACGCAGTATTTT.

DNA for the CDR3: TGCAGCGGAAGAAGCAGCTCCTACGAGCAGTACTTC. Protein sequence: CSGRSSSYEQYF. This chain connects TRBV29-1 to TRBJ2-7; D remains ambiguous. This CDR3 spans 12 amino acids. Germline CDR1 and CDR2: SQVTM and ANQGSEA. V shed 7 bases and J shed 0 bases, with 10 bases lying between them.

The chain joins TRBV5-6 to TRBJ2-1; a weak D match, TRBD1 (5 bases). The CDR3 is 17 amino acids. Per the germline V gene, CDR1 is SGHDT and CDR2 is YYEEEE. V was cut by 6 bases and J by 3 bases, with 22 bases left in between. The CDR3 DNA is TGTGCCAGCATCAAACCTAAAACAGGTAAATTCTACAATGAGCAGTTCTTC. This codes for CASIKPKTGKFYNEQFF.

This rearrangement joins TRBV4-1 to TRBJ2-2; TRBD2 aligns across 7 bases. Germline V CDR1 and CDR2: MGHRA, YSYEKL. The junction had 8 bases not matched to a gene; V was cut back by 5 bases and J by 2 bases. The CDR3 runs 16 residues. This CDR3 is CASSSPGGSNTGELFF. In DNA, the CDR3 is TGCGCCAGCAGCTCGCCCGGGGGGTCAAACACCGGGGAGCTGTTTTTT.

The chain carries TRBV6-1 and TRBJ2-7, with D possibly matching TRBD1 (5 bases). Germline V CDR1 and CDR2: MNHNS, SASEGT. This CDR3 region has 15 residues. Trimming took off 1 base at V and 2 bases at J, with 12 bases between the two ends. The CDR3 reads CASSEEGSPPYEQYF. The DNA for the CDR3 is TGTGCCAGCAGTGAAGAGGGGTCGCCCCCCTACGAGCAGTACTTC.

This clone has just a few counts. V and J are TRBV25-1 and TRBJ1-1; 12 bases map to TRBD1. The germline V gene encodes CDR1 MGHDK and CDR2 SYGVNS. The CDR3 runs 14 residues. The V segment lost 8 bases and the J segment 4 bases; nucleotides outside the gene matches: 5. The CDR3 spells CASRDRGQSTEAFF. For the CDR3, the DNA is TGTGCCAGCCGGGACAGGGGGCAGAGCACTGAAGCTTTCTTT.

This clone was seen a single time. The J gene is TRBJ1-4, the V gene TRBV6-4, with 7 bases identical to TRBD1. From germline, CDR1 is MRHNA and CDR2 SNTAGT. The CDR3 covers 14 residues. Losses at the gene ends were 6 bases for V and 8 bases for J; bases not matched to a gene: 9. CDR3 loop: CASSRRQGGEKLFF. Here the CDR3 DNA reads TGTGCCAGCAGCCGGCGGCAGGGGGGAGAAAAACTGTTTTTT.

The V and J genes are TRBV27 and TRBJ1-5, with TRBD1 as a possible D gene (5 bases). The V gene lost 6 bases and the J gene lost 9 bases, with 12 bases spanning the gap. This CDR3 contains 12 residues. CDR1 and CDR2 from the germline V gene are MNHEY and SMNVEV (reference sequence). The CDR3 DNA is TGTGCCAGCAGGGGGGAGGGAGGGCCCCAGCATTTT. Translating gives CASRGEGGPQHF.

The sample holds one count of this clone. This rearrangement joins TRBV6-5 to TRBJ2-7; TRBD2 agrees at 9 bases. V dropped 6 bases and J dropped 4; count of bases not matched to a gene: 10. The germline CDR1 and CDR2 sequences are MNHEY and SVGAGI. The CDR3 has 15 amino acids. The CDR3 protein is CASSQGLAGTYEQYF. CDR3 nucleotide sequence: TGTGCCAGCAGCCAGGGACTAGCTGGGACTTACGAGCAGTACTTC.

The rearrangement uses TRBV11-2 and TRBJ1-5; D not resolved. Trimming removed 4 bases at V and 3 bases at J, with 10 bases between. This CDR3 has 14 residues. The germline CDR1 and CDR2 sequences are SGHAT and FQNNGV. This CDR3 reads CASSSDGYNQPQHF. The CDR3 DNA reads TGTGCCAGCAGCTCAGACGGATACAATCAGCCCCAGCATTTT.

The chain has TRBV5-1 and TRBJ2-2, with TRBD1 identical over 9 bases. This CDR3 comprises 18 residues. J was trimmed by 0 bases and V by 0 bases; bases with no gene match: 6. CDR1 is SGHRS and CDR2 is YFSETQ in the germline V gene. The CDR3 sequence is CASSLASQGASNTGELFF. The CDR3 DNA follows: TGCGCCAGCAGCTTGGCCTCACAGGGGGCATCGAACACCGGGGAGCTGTTTTTT.

The J gene is TRBJ2-1, the V gene TRBV7-6, with 9 bases that match TRBD2. V was pared by 1 base and J by 3 bases, with 10 bases of the junction left unmatched. Germline CDR1 and CDR2: SGHVS and FNYEAQ. The CDR3 is made up of 18 amino acids. The CDR3 here is CASSLGSRGRDVYNEQFF. In DNA form, the CDR3 reads TGTGCCAGCAGCTTAGGGTCCCGCGGGAGGGACGTCTACAATGAGCAGTTCTTC.

This chain joins TRBV6-4 and TRBJ2-2; tentatively, D is TRBD1 (5 bases). The V gene lost 3 bases and the J gene lost 7 bases, with 18 bases spanning the gap. The CDR3 covers 16 residues. Germline V CDR1 and CDR2: MRHNA, SNTAGT. The CDR3 nucleotides read TGTGCCAGCAGTGAACCCCTTAGACAGTTAAGCGGGGAGCTGTTTTTT. Protein: CASSEPLRQLSGELFF.

V is TRBV5-1 and J is TRBJ2-7; tentatively, D is TRBD1 or TRBD2 (5 bases each). The CDR3 has 12 amino acids. V shed 4 bases and J shed 3 bases, with 8 bases lying between them. Germline V lookup: CDR1 SGHRS, CDR2 YFSETQ. The CDR3 nucleotides read TGCGCCAGCAGCGTTGGGGGCTACGAGCAGTACTTC. Its protein is CASSVGGYEQYF.

The chain links TRBV5-1 to TRBJ2-3, with D possibly matching TRBD1 (5 bases). Germline V gene lookup returns CDR1 SGHRS and CDR2 YFSETQ. This CDR3 has 13 amino acids. V lost 2 bases and J 1 base, leaving 5 bases between the germline ends. The CDR3 is CASSLGGTDTQYF. As DNA, the CDR3 is TGCGCCAGCAGCTTAGGGGGCACAGATACGCAGTATTTT.